The rows below give T cell receptor beta chains drawn from one sample of a study of T cells in Graves' hyperthyroidism and ophthalmopathy. TCRdb independently ran MiXCR on the multiplex PCR reads; one entry per CDR3 protein. The repertoire has around 660,000 distinct CDR3 sequences, roughly 45% of them found once; the top ten carry less than 9%. The specimen sequenced was peripheral blood or thyroid tissue (not recorded which). The receptors come from an adult man with Graves' disease, either hyperthyroidism or ophthalmopathy (not recorded which). Each CDR3 is given with its conserved first and last residue. A D gene is named only where the DNA matches it firmly. Size is omitted from some rows. Given values are once, few, many or a class for expanded clones.

V: TRBV12-3/TRBV12-4; length: 14; D: TRBD1; size: NA; J: TRBJ1-2; DNA: TGTGCCAGCAGTACCAGGACAGGGCATTATGGCTACACCTTC; CDR3: CASSTRTGHYGYTF
V: TRBV6-5; length: 13; D: NA; size: few; J: TRBJ2-7; DNA: TGTGCCAGCGCCCTTGACAGTGGCTACGAGCAGTACTTC; CDR3: CASALDSGYEQYF
V: TRBV24-1; length: 16; D: TRBD1; size: NA; J: TRBJ1-5; DNA: TGTGCCACCAGTGACACAGGGACAGGGGGCAATCAGCCCCAGCATTTT; CDR3: CATSDTGTGGNQPQHF
V: TRBV7-8; length: 16; D: TRBD2; size: few; J: TRBJ2-5; DNA: TGTGCCAGCAGCTTCTCTAGTGCGGGAGGGCCCGCAACCCAGTACTTC; CDR3: CASSFSSAGGPATQYF
V: TRBV20-1; length: 12; D: NA; size: NA; J: TRBJ1-1; DNA: TGCAGTGCTAGAGCCCCAACAGCTGAAGCTTTCTTT; CDR3: CSARAPTAEAFF
V: TRBV13; length: 14; D: TRBD1; size: few; J: TRBJ2-7; DNA: TGTGCCAGCAGCGACAGGGACAGGACCTACGAGCAGTACTTC; CDR3: CASSDRDRTYEQYF
V: TRBV29-1; length: 14; D: NA; size: NA; J: TRBJ2-5; DNA: TGCAGCGTTGAAGAAAACGGAGGCGGTGAGACCCAGTACTTC; CDR3: CSVEENGGGETQYF
V: TRBV7-8; length: 13; D: NA; size: many; J: TRBJ1-1; DNA: TGTGCCAGCAGCTCGGACAGATACACTGAAGCTTTCTTT; CDR3: CASSSDRYTEAFF
V: TRBV12-3/TRBV12-4; length: 13; D: NA; size: NA; J: TRBJ2-1; DNA: TGTGCCAGCAGTTTAGGACAGTACAATGAGCAGTTCTTC; CDR3: CASSLGQYNEQFF
V: TRBV19; length: 15; D: NA; size: NA; J: TRBJ1-5; DNA: TGTGCCAGTAGTATGACGTACGGGGGGCTTCAGCCCCAGCATTTT; CDR3: CASSMTYGGLQPQHF
V: TRBV6-6; length: 14; D: TRBD1; size: few; J: TRBJ1-2; DNA: TGTGCCAGCAGTGAAGCGCTGCAGGGGGCGGCTGGCACCTTC; CDR3: CASSEALQGAAGTF
V: TRBV9; length: 15; D: NA; size: NA; J: TRBJ1-5; DNA: TGTGCCAGCAGCGTAGCAGGGGAGATGGCTCAGCCCCAGCATTTT; CDR3: CASSVAGEMAQPQHF
V: TRBV7-2; length: 14; D: NA; size: many; J: TRBJ2-5; DNA: TGTGCCAGCAGCACCCGGACAGTAAGGGAGACCCAGTACTTC; CDR3: CASSTRTVRETQYF
V: TRBV25-1; length: 16; D: NA; size: once; J: TRBJ1-3; DNA: TGTGCCAGCAGCGTTGAAGATCCGGGGGCTGGAAACACCATATATTTT; CDR3: CASSVEDPGAGNTIYF
V: TRBV2; length: 15; D: TRBD1; size: NA; J: TRBJ1-5; DNA: TGTGCCAGTGGTGTCCCCAGGGGGCGAGGGCAGCCCCAGCATTTT; CDR3: CASGVPRGRGQPQHF
V: TRBV7-2; length: 13; D: NA; size: NA; J: TRBJ2-5; DNA: TGTGCCAGCAGCTCCGCGGGCCCAGAGACCCAGTACTTC; CDR3: CASSSAGPETQYF
V: TRBV19; length: 13; D: NA; size: few; J: TRBJ1-1; DNA: TGTGCCAGTAGTACCCCCCTGGGGGCTGAAGCTTTCTTT; CDR3: CASSTPLGAEAFF
V: TRBV5-4; length: 15; D: NA; size: NA; J: TRBJ1-1; DNA: TGTGCCAGCAGCTTGAGAAGGGGTGGAGACACTGAAGCTTTCTTT; CDR3: CASSLRRGGDTEAFF
V: TRBV4-2; length: 17; D: NA; size: NA; J: TRBJ1-2; DNA: TGTGCCAGCAGCTTGCGGCGTTCGTTTGGGGTTCACTATGGCTACACCTTC; CDR3: CASSLRRSFGVHYGYTF
V: TRBV2; length: 14; D: TRBD1; size: many; J: TRBJ1-2; DNA: TGTGCCAGCAGCACGGACAGGCCCTTCTATGGCTACACCTTC; CDR3: CASSTDRPFYGYTF
V: TRBV28; length: 15; D: NA; size: NA; J: TRBJ1-4; DNA: TGTGCCAGCAGTTACGGGGAGATGGTCCCTCACAAACTGTTTTTT; CDR3: CASSYGEMVPHKLFF
V: TRBV5-1; length: 15; D: TRBD1; size: NA; J: TRBJ1-3; DNA: TGCGCCAGCAGCTTGGAGACAGGGATTGGAAACACCATATATTTT; CDR3: CASSLETGIGNTIYF
V: TRBV5-1; length: 18; D: TRBD2; size: few; J: TRBJ2-7; DNA: TGCGCCAGCAGCTTGGCGGGGGGAGGACCCGGCAGCTCCTACGAGCAGTACTTC; CDR3: CASSLAGGGPGSSYEQYF
V: TRBV29-1; length: 14; D: TRBD1; size: NA; J: TRBJ1-2; DNA: TGCAGCGTTGAAGTGGGGCAGGGGGCGAGTGGCTACACCTTC; CDR3: CSVEVGQGASGYTF
V: TRBV7-3; length: 15; D: TRBD1; size: once; J: TRBJ1-6; DNA: TGTGCTAGAGAGGCCTGGGACAGGGGGAATTCACCCCTCCACTTT; CDR3: CAREAWDRGNSPLHF
V: TRBV7-3; length: 13; D: NA; size: NA; J: TRBJ2-7; DNA: TGTGCCAGCAGCACCCCTCAGGGACGCGAGCAGTACTTC; CDR3: CASSTPQGREQYF
V: TRBV20-1; length: 13; D: NA; size: many; J: TRBJ1-5; DNA: TGCAGTGCTAGCTCGGATAGCAATCAGCCCCAGCATTTT; CDR3: CSASSDSNQPQHF
V: TRBV12-3/TRBV12-4; length: 14; D: TRBD1; size: NA; J: TRBJ2-5; DNA: TGTGCCAGCAGCGGGACAGTAGACCAAGAGACCCAGTACTTC; CDR3: CASSGTVDQETQYF
V: TRBV2; length: 15; D: NA; size: few; J: TRBJ2-7; DNA: TGTGCCAGCAGTTACGCGTGGGATATCTCCTACGAGCAGTACTTC; CDR3: CASSYAWDISYEQYF
V: TRBV10-3; length: 11; D: NA; size: many; J: TRBJ1-2; DNA: TGTGCCATCAGTGACGGTTTTGGCTACACCTTC; CDR3: CAISDGFGYTF
V: TRBV7-9; length: 11; D: NA; size: many; J: TRBJ2-7; DNA: TGTGCCAGCAGCTTATCGGACGAGCAGTACTTC; CDR3: CASSLSDEQYF
V: TRBV15; length: 14; D: TRBD2; size: many; J: TRBJ2-5; DNA: TGTGCCACCATGGAGCGGGGGGACCAAGAGACCCAGTACTTC; CDR3: CATMERGDQETQYF
V: TRBV24-1; length: 14; D: NA; size: many; J: TRBJ1-1; DNA: TGTGCCACCTCAGCTGGGGCTGTAAACACTGAAGCTTTCTTT; CDR3: CATSAGAVNTEAFF
V: TRBV2; length: 15; D: NA; size: NA; J: TRBJ1-5; DNA: TGTGCCAGCAGCTCAACGGATGGCTCGGGGCAGCCCCAGCATTTT; CDR3: CASSSTDGSGQPQHF
V: TRBV19; length: 15; D: TRBD1; size: many; J: TRBJ1-1; DNA: TGTGCCACTATCGGTACAGGGGGACGGGGCACTGAAGCTTTCTTT; CDR3: CATIGTGGRGTEAFF
V: TRBV9; length: 15; D: TRBD1; size: NA; J: TRBJ1-1; DNA: TGTGCCAGCAGCGTAGGGGACAGGGTGTTCTCTGAAGCTTTCTTT; CDR3: CASSVGDRVFSEAFF
V: TRBV2; length: 15; D: NA; size: many; J: TRBJ1-5; DNA: TGTGCCAGCAGCTTGCAGGGCGGGAGCAATCAGCCCCAGCATTTT; CDR3: CASSLQGGSNQPQHF
V: TRBV5-1; length: 14; D: NA; size: NA; J: TRBJ1-5; DNA: TGCGCCAGCAGCTTGGAAGGGAACAATCAGCCCCAGCATTTT; CDR3: CASSLEGNNQPQHF
V: TRBV12-3/TRBV12-4; length: 15; D: NA; size: few; J: TRBJ1-1; DNA: TGTGCCAGCAGCCCCTCGCGACCGACGAACACTGAAGCTTTCTTT; CDR3: CASSPSRPTNTEAFF
V: TRBV7-2; length: 14; D: TRBD1; size: few; J: TRBJ2-7; DNA: TGTGCCAGCAGCTCGGGACAGGGTTTCTACGAGCAGTACTTC; CDR3: CASSSGQGFYEQYF
V: TRBV7-9; length: 14; D: NA; size: many; J: TRBJ1-2; DNA: TGTGCCAGCAGCTTAGATTCAGGAGTCTATGGCTACACCTTC; CDR3: CASSLDSGVYGYTF
V: TRBV7-9; length: 14; D: NA; size: NA; J: TRBJ1-1; DNA: TGTGCCAGCAGCCAAACCCGGGACATCGGAATGGCTTTCTTT; CDR3: CASSQTRDIGMAFF
V: TRBV2; length: 11; D: NA; size: NA; J: TRBJ1-4; DNA: TGTGCCAGCTCAACTAATGAAAAACTGTTTTTT; CDR3: CASSTNEKLFF
V: TRBV20-1; length: 12; D: NA; size: many; J: TRBJ1-6; DNA: TGCAGTGTGGGACGGGCGAATTCACCCCTCCACTTT; CDR3: CSVGRANSPLHF
V: TRBV12-3/TRBV12-4; length: 14; D: NA; size: NA; J: TRBJ1-1; DNA: TGTGCCAGCAGTTTCCAGAGTACGAACACTGAAGCTTTCTTT; CDR3: CASSFQSTNTEAFF
V: TRBV2; length: 16; D: NA; size: once; J: TRBJ1-2; DNA: TGTGCCAGCACCATCCTGGAGGGGATTACTAACTATGGCTACACCTTC; CDR3: CASTILEGITNYGYTF